This is a list of T cell receptor beta chains from one sample in a study of blood T cells in healthy people across ages. TCRdb itself ran the 5' RACE reads through MiXCR, one entry per CDR3 protein. The repertoire holds roughly 1,500,000 distinct CDR3 sequences, with 30% to 35% as singletons. Sequenced input: blood. Every receptor here comes from a young woman in good health. The CDR3 runs from the conserved cysteine through the conserved F or W. Each record gives: clone size, J gene, D gene, V gene, CDR3 DNA, CDR3 protein. A D gene is named only where the DNA matches it firmly. Rows give clone size only sometimes, using once, few, many, or a class for an expanded clone.

abundance: -; j_gene: TRBJ1-6; d_gene: -; v_gene: TRBV14; CDR3nt: TGTGCCAGCAGCCAACCCGGGGGCCCCACCAATTCACCCCTCCACTTT; CDR3aa: CASSQPGGPTNSPLHF
abundance: -; j_gene: TRBJ2-3; d_gene: TRBD2; v_gene: TRBV10-3; CDR3nt: TGTGCCATCAGCGGGGGACTAGCGGGAACTGATACGCAGTATTTT; CDR3aa: CAISGGLAGTDTQYF
abundance: -; j_gene: TRBJ2-3; d_gene: TRBD2; v_gene: TRBV5-1; CDR3nt: TGCGCCAGCAGCATGACTAGCGGGAGCCCCTCTAGCACAGATACGCAGTATTTT; CDR3aa: CASSMTSGSPSSTDTQYF
abundance: -; j_gene: TRBJ2-5; d_gene: -; v_gene: TRBV9; CDR3nt: TGTGCCAGCAGCGTATGGGACCAACAAGAGACCCAGTACTTC; CDR3aa: CASSVWDQQETQYF
abundance: once; j_gene: TRBJ2-7; d_gene: TRBD2; v_gene: TRBV27; CDR3nt: TGTGCCAGCAGATCGGGGGCGGGAGGCTCCTGCGAGCAGTACTTC; CDR3aa: CASRSGAGGSCEQYF
abundance: -; j_gene: TRBJ1-2; d_gene: -; v_gene: TRBV20-1; CDR3nt: TGCAGTGCAGGGGACAAGCCTGGCTACACCTTC; CDR3aa: CSAGDKPGYTF
abundance: many; j_gene: TRBJ2-7; d_gene: TRBD1; v_gene: TRBV20-1; CDR3nt: TGCAGTGCTAGCGGACAGGGGATCGGCTACGAGCAGTACTTC; CDR3aa: CSASGQGIGYEQYF
abundance: -; j_gene: TRBJ2-5; d_gene: TRBD2; v_gene: TRBV20-1; CDR3nt: TGCAGTGCTAGAGATCGCCTAGCGGGAGTAAGGGAGACCCAGTACTTC; CDR3aa: CSARDRLAGVRETQYF
abundance: few; j_gene: TRBJ1-2; d_gene: -; v_gene: TRBV29-1; CDR3nt: TGCAGCGTTGAAGACGGGCAGGTGCCCTATGGCTACACCTTC; CDR3aa: CSVEDGQVPYGYTF
abundance: -; j_gene: TRBJ2-5; d_gene: TRBD2; v_gene: TRBV7-3; CDR3nt: TGTGCCAGCAGCTTAGCGGGAGAGGAAAAGACCCAGTACTTC; CDR3aa: CASSLAGEEKTQYF
abundance: -; j_gene: TRBJ2-1; d_gene: TRBD2; v_gene: TRBV6-6; CDR3nt: TGTGCCAGCAGTTACTCGGGGGGGGGATCGGGGGAGCAGTTCTTC; CDR3aa: CASSYSGGGSGEQFF
abundance: once; j_gene: TRBJ2-6; d_gene: TRBD1; v_gene: TRBV29-1; CDR3nt: TGCAGCGTCGCACCTCCAGGGGGCGAAGAGTCTGGGGCCAACGTCCTGACTTTC; CDR3aa: CSVAPPGGEESGANVLTF
abundance: few; j_gene: TRBJ2-5; d_gene: -; v_gene: TRBV11-2; CDR3nt: TGTGCCAGCAGCCCGCGTGCTGGGTCCCAGTACTTC; CDR3aa: CASSPRAGSQYF
abundance: -; j_gene: TRBJ2-3; d_gene: -; v_gene: TRBV6-6; CDR3nt: TGTGCCAGCACTCAGTGGCCTGGCACAGATACGCAGTATTTT; CDR3aa: CASTQWPGTDTQYF
abundance: -; j_gene: TRBJ2-2; d_gene: -; v_gene: TRBV19; CDR3nt: TGTGCCAGTAGTATCCCAGGGCCGAGGCGGGAGCTGTTTTTT; CDR3aa: CASSIPGPRRELFF
abundance: few; j_gene: TRBJ1-2; d_gene: -; v_gene: TRBV12-3/TRBV12-4; CDR3nt: TGTGCCAGCAGTTTAGCGGAAGGAACCTATGGCTACACCTTC; CDR3aa: CASSLAEGTYGYTF
abundance: few; j_gene: TRBJ2-1; d_gene: -; v_gene: TRBV9; CDR3nt: TGTGCCAGCAGCGTATCGGGGGGCCCTACACACATGTTCTTC; CDR3aa: CASSVSGGPTHMFF
abundance: few; j_gene: TRBJ1-2; d_gene: -; v_gene: TRBV6-1; CDR3nt: TGTGCCAGCAGTGCGGGACAAATTGGCTACACCTTC; CDR3aa: CASSAGQIGYTF
abundance: -; j_gene: TRBJ2-1; d_gene: -; v_gene: TRBV29-1; CDR3nt: TGCAGCGTTGATAATAGGTGGGACAATGAGCAGTTCTTC; CDR3aa: CSVDNRWDNEQFF
abundance: -; j_gene: TRBJ1-2; d_gene: TRBD1; v_gene: TRBV6-6; CDR3nt: TGTGCCAGCAGTTACTCGAGTACGCAGGGGGCTGGCACCTTC; CDR3aa: CASSYSSTQGAGTF
abundance: -; j_gene: TRBJ2-2; d_gene: TRBD2; v_gene: TRBV12-3/TRBV12-4; CDR3nt: TGTGCCAGCAGCTTAGCGGGAGACGCTACCGGGGAGCTGTTTTTT; CDR3aa: CASSLAGDATGELFF
abundance: -; j_gene: TRBJ2-5; d_gene: -; v_gene: TRBV5-1; CDR3nt: TGCGCCAGCAGCTTGGGGCGGCGGGGGCCATTTCAAGAGACCCAGTACTTC; CDR3aa: CASSLGRRGPFQETQYF
abundance: -; j_gene: TRBJ1-2; d_gene: TRBD1; v_gene: TRBV27; CDR3nt: TGTGCCAGCAGTGCATACAACAGGGGCCGGATCTATGGCTACACCTTC; CDR3aa: CASSAYNRGRIYGYTF
abundance: -; j_gene: TRBJ1-1; d_gene: TRBD1; v_gene: TRBV5-1; CDR3nt: TGCGCCAGCAGCTTGGAACAGGGGTTGCCGAACACTGAAGCTTTCTTT; CDR3aa: CASSLEQGLPNTEAFF
abundance: few; j_gene: TRBJ2-3; d_gene: TRBD2; v_gene: TRBV6-4; CDR3nt: TGTGCCAGCAGTGACTCGAGCGGGGGGGCAGGAACAGATACGCAGTATTTT; CDR3aa: CASSDSSGGAGTDTQYF
abundance: -; j_gene: TRBJ2-1; d_gene: -; v_gene: TRBV13; CDR3nt: TGTGCCAGCAGCTCAGAGGGTGGTGCAAGGAATGAGCAGTTCTTC; CDR3aa: CASSSEGGARNEQFF
abundance: -; j_gene: TRBJ2-5; d_gene: -; v_gene: TRBV6-2/TRBV6-3; CDR3nt: TGTGCCGGTTACGGGCCGGGAATAGAGACCCAGTACTTC; CDR3aa: CAGYGPGIETQYF
abundance: -; j_gene: TRBJ2-3; d_gene: -; v_gene: TRBV7-9; CDR3nt: TGTGCCAGCAGCTTAGTCTCACCTAGGGATACGCAGTATTTT; CDR3aa: CASSLVSPRDTQYF
abundance: -; j_gene: TRBJ2-2; d_gene: -; v_gene: TRBV12-3/TRBV12-4; CDR3nt: TGTGCCAGCAGGCACAGTTCCGGGGAGCTGTTTTTT; CDR3aa: CASRHSSGELFF
abundance: -; j_gene: TRBJ1-2; d_gene: -; v_gene: TRBV7-6; CDR3nt: TGTGCCAGCAGCCACCGACAGGATAACTATGGCTACACCTTC; CDR3aa: CASSHRQDNYGYTF
abundance: -; j_gene: TRBJ1-6; d_gene: -; v_gene: TRBV6-2/TRBV6-3; CDR3nt: TGTGCCAGCAGTTACTCAGGGGTGCCACCCCTCCACTTT; CDR3aa: CASSYSGVPPLHF
abundance: -; j_gene: TRBJ2-1; d_gene: -; v_gene: TRBV6-1; CDR3nt: TGTGCCAGCAGGAGAGAGCGGGTCACCTACAATGAGCAGTTCTTC; CDR3aa: CASRRERVTYNEQFF
abundance: many; j_gene: TRBJ2-1; d_gene: -; v_gene: TRBV29-1; CDR3nt: TGCAGCGTCACTGGGGGCGCCGACAATGAGCAGTTCTTC; CDR3aa: CSVTGGADNEQFF
abundance: once; j_gene: TRBJ2-1; d_gene: TRBD2; v_gene: TRBV9; CDR3nt: TGTGCCAGCAGCGTTGCCGGACTAGCGGGAGGCGGTATAGGTGAGCAGTTCTTC; CDR3aa: CASSVAGLAGGGIGEQFF
abundance: -; j_gene: TRBJ2-1; d_gene: -; v_gene: TRBV7-9; CDR3nt: TGTGCCAGCAGCTTTCCGACTAGTCTGTCTAGGGATGAGCAGTTCTTC; CDR3aa: CASSFPTSLSRDEQFF
abundance: -; j_gene: TRBJ2-7; d_gene: -; v_gene: TRBV4-1; CDR3nt: TGCGCCAGCAGCCAAAGAGACTGTTGGGGCCTTGACTACGAGCAGTACTTC; CDR3aa: CASSQRDCWGLDYEQYF
abundance: few; j_gene: TRBJ2-3; d_gene: TRBD2; v_gene: TRBV7-9; CDR3nt: TGTGCCAGCAGCTTAGTTTCTAGCGGGGAACTAGGCACAGATACGCAGTATTTT; CDR3aa: CASSLVSSGELGTDTQYF
abundance: -; j_gene: TRBJ1-1; d_gene: -; v_gene: TRBV29-1; CDR3nt: TGCAGCGCCCGGGGGGGAGGGAGCGGTATTAAAGCAAAGGCGAACACTGAAGCTTTCTTT; CDR3aa: CSARGGGSGIKAKANTEAFF
abundance: -; j_gene: TRBJ2-1; d_gene: TRBD1; v_gene: TRBV5-1; CDR3nt: TGCGCCAGCAGGACGTCCGGGACAGGCTACAATGAGCAGTTCTTC; CDR3aa: CASRTSGTGYNEQFF
abundance: -; j_gene: TRBJ1-4; d_gene: -; v_gene: TRBV29-1; CDR3nt: TGCAGCGTTAAACTACGGACAGAGGTTAGGGAAAAACTGTTTTTT; CDR3aa: CSVKLRTEVREKLFF
abundance: few; j_gene: TRBJ2-1; d_gene: -; v_gene: TRBV7-9; CDR3nt: TGTGCCTCCGGAGGGGGGGCCTTCTTCGGCAATGAGCAGTTCTTC; CDR3aa: CASGGGAFFGNEQFF
abundance: few; j_gene: TRBJ2-6; d_gene: -; v_gene: TRBV20-1; CDR3nt: TGCAGTACCGAGCCCCCTTCATGGCCTGGCTCTGGGGCCAACGTCCTGACTTTC; CDR3aa: CSTEPPSWPGSGANVLTF
abundance: few; j_gene: TRBJ2-7; d_gene: TRBD2; v_gene: TRBV2; CDR3nt: TGTGCCAGCAGGACCGGGACTAGCGGGAAGAGGGGCGAGCAGTACTTC; CDR3aa: CASRTGTSGKRGEQYF
abundance: few; j_gene: TRBJ2-3; d_gene: -; v_gene: TRBV25-1; CDR3nt: TGTGCCAGCAGTCGGGTGGAGAGGACAGATACGCAGTATTTT; CDR3aa: CASSRVERTDTQYF
abundance: -; j_gene: TRBJ2-5; d_gene: TRBD2; v_gene: TRBV13; CDR3nt: TGTGCCAGCAGCTCTCGGCAGGGAGGGTCCTGGGAGACCCAGTACTTC; CDR3aa: CASSSRQGGSWETQYF
abundance: -; j_gene: TRBJ2-4; d_gene: -; v_gene: TRBV6-1; CDR3nt: TGTGCCAGCCAACAGGACCAGATAAACATTCAGTACTTC; CDR3aa: CASQQDQINIQYF
abundance: few; j_gene: TRBJ1-5; d_gene: TRBD1; v_gene: TRBV30; CDR3nt: TGTGCCTGGAGGGACAGGGACAATCAGCCCCAGCATTTT; CDR3aa: CAWRDRDNQPQHF
abundance: few; j_gene: TRBJ2-7; d_gene: TRBD2; v_gene: TRBV4-1; CDR3nt: TGCGCCAGCAGCCAGCGTTTTAGGACTAGCGGGTTGTACGAGCAGTACTTC; CDR3aa: CASSQRFRTSGLYEQYF
abundance: -; j_gene: TRBJ1-5; d_gene: TRBD1; v_gene: TRBV18; CDR3nt: TGTGCCAGCTCAGAGACAGGGGGACTCAATCAGCCCCAGCATTTT; CDR3aa: CASSETGGLNQPQHF
abundance: -; j_gene: TRBJ1-2; d_gene: -; v_gene: TRBV30; CDR3nt: TGTGCCTGGAGTGCACCGACAGTCCCCTATAACTATGGCTACACCTTC; CDR3aa: CAWSAPTVPYNYGYTF
abundance: many; j_gene: TRBJ2-1; d_gene: -; v_gene: TRBV20-1; CDR3nt: TGCAGTGCTAGAGACCGGGACGACAGCTACAATGAGCAGTTCTTC; CDR3aa: CSARDRDDSYNEQFF
abundance: -; j_gene: TRBJ2-2; d_gene: TRBD1; v_gene: TRBV7-7; CDR3nt: TGTGCCAGCAGCTTAGACAGGGGCGCCGTCTCGGCCGGGGAGCTGTTTTTT; CDR3aa: CASSLDRGAVSAGELFF
abundance: few; j_gene: TRBJ2-5; d_gene: TRBD2; v_gene: TRBV2; CDR3nt: TGTGCCAGCTGTCGGGGGGTTACAGAGACCCAGTACTTC; CDR3aa: CASCRGVTETQYF